The clone carrying this T cell receptor beta chain has a handful of counts. The antigen remains unidentified. The data are from a study of T cell responses to AZD1222 COVID-19 vaccine. Study results and caveats: Vaccine-associated CD4 TCRs spanned spike, dominant at 160-218 and 743-854.

Sequenced by immunoSEQ multiplex PCR; TCRdb stores in-frame clones only, minus some. The sample carries 45,000 to 50,000 clones, 75% to 90% recorded once. CDR3 size: 13 residues. CDR1 and CDR2 from the germline V gene are SQVTM and ANQGSEA. Trimming cost V 7 bases and J 6 bases, with 16 bases left between them. This specimen was peripheral blood, taken 28 days after the second AZD1222 dose. V usage is TRBV29-1 and J usage is TRBJ1-5; D gene unclear. This clonotype was sampled from an adult who received the AZD1222 COVID-19 vaccine. In DNA, the CDR3 is TGCAGCGCCCAAGACTCGGTTTTTCAGCCCCAGCATTTT. This translates into CSAQDSVFQPQHF.